The T cell receptor beta chain under discussion was sequenced for a study of CD8+ T cells in alopecia areata. General study findings and limits: As there was one nonresponder, how baseline CD8+ expansion relates to response remains uncertain. Under tofacitinib, fewer expanded CD8+ clones appeared among the top 100 scalp clones. Lesional scalp, notably in alopecia totalis/universalis, had clonality above that of normal scalp.

V was clipped by 5 bases and J by 2 bases; unmatched bases: 5. Germline V gene data show CDR1 as SGHTA and CDR2 as FQGNSA. CDR3 size: 15 residues. Notes on this clone: Its antigen is undetermined.

Following extraction, RNA underwent reverse transcription to cDNA, which served as the sequencing template. Profiled with immunoSEQ multiplex PCR; TCRdb holds only in-frame clones, not every one. The sample contains fewer than 250,000 clones, around two fifths of which appear only once. Treatment given: oral pan-JAK inhibitor, 5-10 mg twice daily. Specimens obtained from alopecia areata patients comprised lesional scalp punch biopsies and peripheral blood. The rearrangement uses TRBV7-2 and TRBJ2-5, with 10 bases identical to TRBD2. Sequencing used CD4+ T cells sorted from blood, obtained between weeks 30 and 35, from a patient treated with tofacitinib. The sequence derives from a human donor with alopecia areata. The CDR3 DNA sequence: TGTGCCAGCAGCAGTTTAGCGGGGGGACAAGAGACCCAGTACTTC. This translates into CASSSLAGGQETQYF.